These 9 T cell receptor beta chains originate from one sample sequenced in a study of CD8+ T cells in alopecia areata. RNA, once extracted, was reverse transcribed into cDNA for use as the sequencing template. TCRdb's copy holds only in-frame clones and misses some; the assay was immunoSEQ multiplex PCR. Here the sample spans 170,000 or so clones, 50% to 70% being singletons. Treatment denoted: oral pan-JAK inhibitor, 5-10 mg twice daily. Sequencing used CD4+ T cells sorted from blood, obtained at week 4, from a patient treated with tofacitinib. Source of these receptors: a human donor with alopecia areata.

The genes are TRBV5-1 and TRBJ2-6; a weak D match, TRBD2 (6 bases). CDR1 SGHRS and CDR2 YFSETQ come from the germline V gene. The CDR3 totals 15 residues. V was pared by 2 bases and J by 1 base, with 7 bases between. This CDR3 reads CASSLGGSGANVLTF. The CDR3 DNA is TGCGCCAGCAGCTTAGGAGGGTCTGGGGCCAACGTCCTGACTTTC.

This clone was observed a few times. V gene TRBV5-6 combines with J gene TRBJ1-6, with 8 bases matching TRBD1. This CDR3 has 15 amino acids. The ends lost 3 bases at V and 7 bases at J; junction bases unmatched: 6. In germline, CDR1 is SGHDT, CDR2 YYEEEE. The CDR3 DNA sequence: TGTGCCAGCAGCTGGGACAGGTTTTTGAATTCACCCCTCCACTTT. Its translation is CASSWDRFLNSPLHF.

The table lists this clone with a count of one. The rearrangement uses TRBV30 and TRBJ2-7; tentative D call: TRBD1 (6 bases). Trimming cost V 7 bases and J 1 base, with 14 bases left between them. The CDR3 loop spans 13 amino acids. Looked up from germline, CDR1 is GTSNPN and CDR2 is SVGIG (reference sequence). For the CDR3, the DNA is TGTGCCTCGGCAGGACAGCTTTCCTACGAGCAGTACTTC. Translated: CASAGQLSYEQYF.

The gene calls are TRBV30 and TRBJ2-2; D unclear. The CDR3 contains 14 residues. Germline lookup yields CDR1 GTSNPN and CDR2 SVGIG (reference sequence). Trimming took off 2 bases at V and 0 bases at J, with 7 bases between the two ends. The CDR3 coding sequence is TGTGCCTGGAGTCCCCAGACGAACACCGGGGAGCTGTTTTTT. Amino acids: CAWSPQTNTGELFF.

The gene calls are TRBV5-1 and TRBJ2-3, with D perhaps matching TRBD2 (5 bases). Germline V gives CDR1 SGHRS, CDR2 YFSETQ. V gave up 1 base and J gave up 3 bases, with 9 bases separating them. This CDR3 has 14 amino acids. The CDR3 here is CASSLTRGTDTQYF. In nucleotides, the CDR3 is TGCGCCAGCAGCTTGACTAGAGGGACAGATACGCAGTATTTT.

This clone was picked up a small number of times. The rearrangement links TRBV6-6 to TRBJ2-1; D may be TRBD1 (6 bases). In germline, CDR1 is MNHNY, CDR2 SVGAGI (reference sequence). The CDR3 runs to 13 residues. V dropped 7 bases and J dropped 8 bases, with 15 bases sitting between them. In DNA form, the CDR3 reads TGTGCCAGCAACAGGGTCTATGACCATGAGCAGTTCTTC. Translation gives CASNRVYDHEQFF.

This clone was counted once. This sequence joins TRBV5-1 and TRBJ1-2, with D perhaps matching TRBD1 (5 bases). The CDR3 has 14 amino acids. Germline CDR1 SGHRS, CDR2 YFSETQ. V was clipped by 3 bases and J by 2 bases, with 11 bases between them. CDR3 nucleotides: TGCGCCAGCAGCTGGGGGACGGCCAACTATGGCTACACCTTC. It is translated as CASSWGTANYGYTF.

This chain uses TRBV4-2 with TRBJ1-1; D remains ambiguous. Trimming shortened V by 0 bases and J by 7 bases, and 15 bases separated the two germline ends. The CDR3 runs 15 residues. CDR1 is LGHNA and CDR2 is YNFKEQ in the germline V gene. This chain's CDR3 is CASSQDRGEAIEAFF. The CDR3 bases are TGTGCCAGCAGCCAAGATCGCGGAGAGGCGATTGAAGCTTTCTTT.

This clone has just a few counts. The genes are TRBV5-4 and TRBJ1-3; D is unclear. CDR1 is SGHNT and CDR2 is YYREEE in the germline V gene (reference sequence). The ends were cut back, 4 bases at V and 0 bases at J, with 8 bases in the middle. The CDR3 runs to 14 residues. The CDR3 bases are TGTGCCAGCAGCCCGCAGGTCTCTGGAAACACCATATATTTT. Translated, it gives CASSPQVSGNTIYF. The full variable domain, rest sourced from reference TRBV5-4 and TRBJ1-3, is ETGVTQSPTHLIKTRGQQVTLRCSSQSGHNTVSWYQQALGQGPQFIFQYYREEENGRGNFPPRFSGLQFPNYSSELNVNALELDDSALYLCASSPQVSGNTIYFGEGSWLTVV.